Following are 3 T cell receptor beta chains from one sample sequenced in a study of blood T cell repertoires in COVID-19. Here immunoSEQ multiplex PCR was the method, and the copy in TCRdb shows in-frame clones only, minus some. The sample has tens of thousands of clones, roughly 80% seen once. Sequenced sample: PBMCs or T cells enriched from blood (not recorded which). The receptors were sampled from a woman aged 40 to 50 with acute COVID-19.

This chain joins TRBV29-1 and TRBJ2-1; 7 bases agree with TRBD1. The CDR3 is 13 amino acids. V gave up 8 bases and J gave up 5 bases; unmatched junction bases: 9. Germline V gene sequence: CDR1 SQVTM, CDR2 ANQGSEA. As DNA, the CDR3 is TGCAGCTCTACGGGACAGACAGACAATGAGCAGTTCTTC. Translating it yields CSSTGQTDNEQFF.

This sequence joins TRBV4-1 and TRBJ2-2; 10 bases are a match to TRBD2. The germline V gene encodes CDR1 MGHRA and CDR2 YSYEKL. This CDR3 contains 15 residues. V lost 4 bases and J lost 6; bases outside the gene matches: 5. The DNA of the CDR3 is TGCGCCAGCAGCCTCCTAGCGGGAGTGGCCGGGGAGCTGTTTTTT. Translating gives CASSLLAGVAGELFF.

This clone was observed a few times. The chain is built from TRBV27 and TRBJ1-5, with 8 bases aligning to TRBD1. This CDR3 has 16 residues. CDR1 and CDR2 from the germline V gene are MNHEY and SMNVEV (reference sequence). J was trimmed by 0 bases and V by 5 bases; bases with no gene match: 6. This CDR3 is CASSPDRGDSNQPQHF. The CDR3 region has the DNA TGTGCCAGCAGTCCAGACAGGGGAGATAGCAATCAGCCCCAGCATTTT.